Each of the 27 T cell receptor beta chains below was sequenced from the same sample in a study of CD8 T cells in Susac syndrome (dated by TCRdb to about 2019). The library was built by means of the immunoSEQ multiplex PCR assay. RNA was extracted using the RNeasy kit, and roughly 0.5 to 1 microgram was reverse transcribed with random hexamers. TCRdb reprocessing: public reads trimmed at Q25 with fastp, clones called with MiXCR, in-frame beta chains kept. A single entry per CDR3 protein holds the most common genes and DNA from its merged rows. The sample yields under 90,000 distinct CDR3 sequences; around 95% were counted once. The top ten hold over 0.35% of the sample. Sequencing was carried out using CD8+ T cells from PBMCs. These receptors were obtained from a human donor with Susac syndrome.

The rearrangement links TRBV20-1 to TRBJ2-7; 9 bases map to TRBD2. Germline CDR1 reads DFQATT; CDR2 reads SNEGSKA (reference sequence). V shed 3 bases, J shed 5 bases, and the junction held 8 bases outside the gene matches. The CDR3 consists of 14 residues. The CDR3 here is CSASRREGLDEQYF. CDR3 DNA sequence: TGCAGTGCTAGCCGGCGGGAGGGCCTGGACGAGCAGTACTTC.

The table lists this clonotype with a few counts. At one end the junction does not follow the germline gene, possibly because of a read error. The V call is TRBV7-9, the J call TRBJ2-5, with 11 bases aligning to TRBD2. The CDR3 totals 16 residues. Germline V CDR1 and CDR2: SEHNR, FQNEAQ (reference sequence). CDR3: CASSPHGTSGKETTYF. For the CDR3, the DNA is TGCGCCAGCAGCCCCCACGGGACTAGCGGTAAAGAGACCACGTACTTC.

V gene TRBV29-1 combines with J gene TRBJ2-1; TRBD2 might be the D (5 bases). The CDR3 is 17 amino acids. Trimming left V 0 bases short and J 2 bases short, with 17 bases between. Germline V gene sequence: CDR1 SQVTM, CDR2 ANQGSEA. The CDR3 DNA sequence: TGCAGCGTTGAAGATTCCGGGGATGTAGTTCCCTACAATGAGCAGTTCTTC. It specifies CSVEDSGDVVPYNEQFF.

This rearrangement joins TRBV20-1 to TRBJ2-1; 12 nucleotides line up with TRBD2. The V segment lost 2 bases and the J segment 4 bases; nucleotides outside the gene matches: 12. This CDR3 spans 18 amino acids. The germline gives CDR1 DFQATT, CDR2 SNEGSKA (reference sequence). The CDR3 nucleotides read TGCAGTGCTAGATACTTGCCCGGGACTAGCGGGTTTTACAATGAGCAGTTCTTC. Protein product: CSARYLPGTSGFYNEQFF.

This rearrangement joins TRBV25-1 to TRBJ2-5, with a tentative D call TRBD1 (6 bases). This CDR3 contains 13 residues. Germline V lookup: CDR1 MGHDK, CDR2 SYGVNS. Deletions cut 7 bases from V and 7 bases from J, with 16 bases between. This CDR3 is CASMPTGRATQYF. Written as DNA, the CDR3 is TGTGCCAGCATGCCGACAGGACGCGCGACCCAGTACTTC. The full variable domain, in which reference TRBV25-1 and TRBJ2-5 provide the parts outside the CDR3, is EADIYQTPRYLVIGTGKKITLECSQTMGHDKMYWYQQDPGMELHLIHYSYGVNSTEKGDLSSESTVSRIRTEHFPLTLESARPSHTSQYLCASMPTGRATQYFGPGTRLLVL.

The CDR3 coding sequence is TGCAGCGTTGAATGGTCTTCGGCTGGCTACACCTTC. It encodes CSVEWSSAGYTF. The chain links TRBV29-1 to TRBJ1-2; D is undetermined. The V end was cut by 2 bases, the J end by 7 bases, with 11 bases between. In germline, CDR1 is SQVTM, CDR2 ANQGSEA. The CDR3 is made up of 12 amino acids.

The chain is built from TRBV28 and TRBJ2-3; maybe TRBD1 (5 bases). This CDR3 contains 12 residues. Germline V gene lookup returns CDR1 MDHEN and CDR2 SYDVKM. The V and J ends lost 8 bases and 11 bases respectively, with 17 bases between them. The CDR3 protein is CASSVGYQGQYF. DNA of the CDR3: TGTGCCAGCTCTGTCGGATATCAGGGGCAGTATTTT.

The V gene is TRBV29-1, the J gene TRBJ1-2; D remains ambiguous. CDR3 length: 13 residues. Deletions cut 4 bases from V and 4 bases from J, with 13 bases between. The germline gives CDR1 SQVTM, CDR2 ANQGSEA. The DNA for the CDR3 is TGCAGCGTTGCAAGTCAGGCCGCCTATGGCTACACCTTC. Protein product: CSVASQAAYGYTF.

This chain links TRBV24-1 with TRBJ2-1; 7 nucleotides align to TRBD1. The CDR3 sequence is 14 residues long. After removal of 4 bases from V and 5 bases from J, the junction contained 4 bases not matched to a gene. The germline gives CDR1 KGHDR, CDR2 SFDVKD. CDR3 bases: TGTGCCACCAGTGACCAGGGACAGAACAATGAGCAGTTCTTC. As protein: CATSDQGQNNEQFF.

This chain links TRBV19 with TRBJ2-1; 9 positions agree with TRBD2. CDR1 LNHDA and CDR2 SQIVND come from the germline V gene (reference sequence). The V gene end was trimmed by 5 bases and the J gene end by 10 bases; junction bases not matched to a gene: 9. The CDR3 sequence is 14 residues long. CDR3 nucleotide sequence: TGTGCCAGTAGTCCGCTAGCGGGACCGTCGGAGCAGTTCTTC. Translating it yields CASSPLAGPSEQFF.

Only a few counts were recorded for this clonotype. The chain carries TRBV28 and TRBJ2-7; no firm D call. The V end lost 3 bases, the J end lost 2 bases, and 2 bases lay between the germline ends. The CDR3 runs to 11 residues. In germline, CDR1 is MDHEN, CDR2 SYDVKM. The CDR3 region is CASSFTYEQYF. The CDR3 coding sequence is TGTGCCAGCAGTTTCACCTACGAGCAGTACTTC.

This clonotype has just one count. The chain combines TRBV20-1 with TRBJ2-7; 7 bases agree with TRBD2. V lost 0 bases and J lost 0; bases outside the gene matches: 5. The CDR3 covers 15 residues. Germline CDR1 is DFQATT and CDR2 is SNEGSKA (reference sequence). The CDR3 protein is CSAREWSSGSYEQYF. DNA of the CDR3: TGCAGTGCTAGAGAATGGTCTAGCGGCTCCTACGAGCAGTACTTC.

The rearrangement uses TRBV13 and TRBJ1-2; D remains ambiguous. V gave up 1 base and J gave up 4 bases, with 7 bases separating them. The CDR3 sequence is 13 residues long. The germline V gene encodes CDR1 PRHDT and CDR2 FYEKMQ (reference sequence). The CDR3 DNA reads as TGTGCCAGCAGCTTAGAGGCGTTCTATGGCTACACCTTC. Protein product: CASSLEAFYGYTF.

The CDR3 sequence is CSARDGTGGQTDTQYF. CDR3 nucleotide sequence: TGCAGTGCTAGAGATGGTACAGGGGGGCAAACAGATACGCAGTATTTT. J is TRBJ2-3 and V is TRBV20-1; 8 nucleotides agree with TRBD1. The junction had 8 bases not matched to a gene; V was cut back by 0 bases and J by 3 bases. The CDR3 sequence is 16 residues long. The V gene's germline CDR1 is DFQATT and CDR2 SNEGSKA (reference sequence).

A remark on this clonotype: At one end, the junction sequence differs from germline, possibly due to a read error. J is TRBJ2-7 and V is TRBV15, with D perhaps TRBD1 or TRBD2 (5 bases each). The CDR3 totals 18 residues. Germline-derived CDR1 and CDR2 are LNHNV and YYDKDF (reference sequence). In DNA form, the CDR3 reads TGTGCCACCAGCGGAGACCCAGCTGATGAGGGGTTCCCCTACGAGCAGTACTTC. Protein product: CATSGDPADEGFPYEQYF. The full variable domain, rest sourced from reference TRBV15 and TRBJ2-7, is DAMVIQNPRYQVTQFGKPVTLSCSQTLNHNVMYWYQQKSSQAPKLLFHYYDKDFNNEADTPDNFQSRRPNTSFCFLDIRSPGLGDTAMYLCATSGDPADEGFPYEQYFGPGTRLTVT.

This rearrangement joins TRBV2 to TRBJ2-1, with TRBD2 matching over 14 bases. Germline V gene sequence: CDR1 SNHLY, CDR2 FYNNEI. The CDR3 runs 19 residues. The J segment lost 2 bases and the V segment lost 5 bases, leaving 11 bases of the junction unmatched. For the CDR3, the DNA is TGTGCCAGCAGTCCCTCGACTAGCGGGAGGGTTTTGGCCTACAATGAGCAGTTCTTC. Amino acids: CASSPSTSGRVLAYNEQFF.

The chain combines TRBV6-2 or TRBV6-3 with TRBJ2-6; D gene ambiguous. This CDR3 region has 16 residues. V was shortened by 2 bases and J by 0 bases, with 8 bases between the two germline ends. The germline V gene encodes CDR1 MNHEY and CDR2 SVGEGT. The CDR3 DNA is TGTGCCAGCAGTTACGAGAGGTTCTCTGGGGCCAACGTCCTGACTTTC. Amino acid sequence: CASSYERFSGANVLTF.

The V gene is TRBV15, the J gene TRBJ2-7; unclear D gene. V was clipped by 0 bases and J by 1 base, with 13 bases between them. CDR3 length: 16 amino acids. Germline V lookup: CDR1 LNHNV, CDR2 YYDKDF (reference sequence). Here the CDR3 reads CATSRETVDRSYEQYF. The CDR3 region has the DNA TGTGCCACCAGCAGAGAGACGGTAGACCGGTCCTACGAGCAGTACTTC. Together with reference TRBV15 and TRBJ2-7, the CDR3 gives the full variable domain: DAMVIQNPRYQVTQFGKPVTLSCSQTLNHNVMYWYQQKSSQAPKLLFHYYDKDFNNEADTPDNFQSRRPNTSFCFLDIRSPGLGDTAMYLCATSRETVDRSYEQYFGPGTRLTVT.

The J gene is TRBJ2-7, the V gene TRBV20-1; 7 bases line up with TRBD2. Trimming cost V 0 bases and J 5 bases; bases outside gene matches: 10. This CDR3 has 15 amino acids. Per the germline V gene, CDR1 is DFQATT and CDR2 is SNEGSKA (reference sequence). CDR3 amino acids: CSARDWAGESHEQYF. The CDR3 bases are TGCAGTGCTAGAGATTGGGCGGGAGAAAGCCACGAGCAGTACTTC.

The chain has TRBV12-3 or TRBV12-4 and TRBJ1-1, with TRBD1 matching 8 bases. V was clipped by 7 bases and J by 5 bases; unmatched bases: 6. There are 13 residues in the CDR3. The CDR3 sequence is CASTQGAGTEAFF. The CDR3, as DNA: TGTGCCAGCACTCAGGGGGCAGGGACTGAAGCTTTCTTT.

A single count supports this clonotype. V gene TRBV28 combines with J gene TRBJ2-2, with 8 bases that match TRBD1. CDR3 length equals 15 residues. Germline CDR1 is MDHEN and CDR2 is SYDVKM. Trimming cost V 7 bases and J 2 bases; bases outside gene matches: 6. The CDR3 spells CASTPDRVNTGELFF. Written as DNA, the CDR3 is TGTGCCAGCACCCCGGACAGGGTCAACACCGGGGAGCTGTTTTTT.

This chain connects TRBV6-1 to TRBJ2-1; D not resolved. CDR1 is MNHNS, CDR2 SASEGT, per germline. This CDR3 region has 15 residues. With 5 bases removed from V and 6 bases from J, the gap between germline ends came to 17 bases. The DNA for the CDR3 is TGTGCCAGCAGTCTCCAGGCAGTGAGCGTCAATGAGCAGTTCTTC. It translates to CASSLQAVSVNEQFF.

The J gene is TRBJ2-1, the V gene TRBV5-4, with 9 positions matching TRBD2. The CDR3 loop spans 15 amino acids. The J segment lost 4 bases and the V segment lost 0 bases, leaving 2 bases of the junction unmatched. Germline CDR1 SGHNT, CDR2 YYREEE (reference sequence). In DNA, the CDR3 is TGTGCCAGCAGCTTGGTAACTAGCGGGTACAATGAGCAGTTCTTC. Protein product: CASSLVTSGYNEQFF.

The J gene is TRBJ2-3, the V gene TRBV7-8; D uncertain. The CDR3 loop spans 14 amino acids. Germline CDR1 and CDR2: SGHVS and FQNEAQ. The V end was cut by 2 bases, the J end by 1 base, with 7 bases between. CDR3 in DNA: TGTGCCAGCAGCTTATACGGAGGCACAGATACGCAGTATTTT. Protein sequence: CASSLYGGTDTQYF.

The chain couples TRBV15 to TRBJ1-3; D is possibly TRBD1 (5 bases). The CDR3 covers 16 residues. In germline, CDR1 is LNHNV, CDR2 YYDKDF (reference sequence). Between the trimmed V and J ends, which lost 4 bases and 5 bases, there was a span of 18 bases. CDR3 in amino acids: CATSTAFWGDRNTIYF. The DNA for the CDR3 is TGTGCCACCAGCACCGCGTTTTGGGGCGACAGAAACACCATATATTTT. Full variable domain (missing parts from reference TRBV15 and TRBJ1-3): DAMVIQNPRYQVTQFGKPVTLSCSQTLNHNVMYWYQQKSSQAPKLLFHYYDKDFNNEADTPDNFQSRRPNTSFCFLDIRSPGLGDTAMYLCATSTAFWGDRNTIYFGEGSWLTVV.

CDR3 loop: CASSYINNEQFF. Here the CDR3 DNA reads TGTGCCAGCAGCTACATAAACAATGAGCAGTTCTTC. The rearrangement uses TRBV6-1 and TRBJ2-1; D call uncertain. CDR1 and CDR2 (germline): MNHNS, SASEGT. Trimming stripped 6 bases from V and 5 bases from J, with 8 bases between. This CDR3 has 12 amino acids.

This sequence joins TRBV9 and TRBJ2-1; 7 bases line up with TRBD1. This CDR3 region has 17 residues. Trimming took 4 bases from V and 0 from J; bases not matched to a gene: 10. CDR1 is SGDLS, CDR2 YYNGEE, per germline. The CDR3 bases are TGTGCCAGCAGCCTCCGACAGGGCCTGAGCTCCTACAATGAGCAGTTCTTC. It codes for CASSLRQGLSSYNEQFF. Drawing the rest from reference TRBV9 and TRBJ2-1, the complete variable domain is DSGVTQTPKHLITATGQRVTLRCSPRSGDLSVYWYQQSLDQGLQFLIQYYNGEERAKGNILERFSAQQFPDLHSELNLSSLELGDSALYFCASSLRQGLSSYNEQFFGPGTRLTVL.